This T cell receptor beta chain was captured in a study of regulatory T cells in long-lasting Graves disease. Across the study: Freshly diagnosed Graves' patients had used antithyroid drugs for under 3 months. General observations from the study: TCR diversity was lower in persistent Graves' patients than in newly diagnosed ones. No thyroid tissue was studied; the work used peripheral blood only.

V was trimmed by 7 bases and J by 8 bases, leaving 18 bases between them. The CDR3 totals 14 residues. Germline V gene sequence: CDR1 SGHTA, CDR2 FQGNSA. Researchers made TCR beta libraries by using iRepertoire HTBI primers and running Arm-PCR on CDR3 regions. One entry per CDR3 protein results from TCRdb running MiXCR on the multiplex PCR reads. The table has hundreds of thousands of distinct CDR3 sequences, 13% seen once. As regards this clonotype: Its antigen is not known.

Indicated time point: newly diagnosed GD, antithyroid drugs for less than 3 months. The TCR library used RNA extracted from PBMCs. These data were also reused for a study on T cells in Graves' hyperthyroidism and ophthalmopathy. That paper notes: HTBI primers drove first-round RT-PCR of the TCR CDR3.

The origin of this receptor is a man aged 30-40 years with Graves disease. The specimen comprised peripheral blood mononuclear cells (PBMCs), sampled at new diagnosis, from a patient treated with antithyroid drugs. J is TRBJ2-1 and V is TRBV7-2; either TRBD1 or TRBD2 may supply D (5 bases each). CDR3 sequence (DNA): TGTGCCAGCACCCTGGCAGGGACCCCGTATGAGCAGTTCTTC. It yields the protein CASTLAGTPYEQFF.